This T cell receptor (beta chain) came from a study of T cell clonotyping in hematopoietic cell transplantation (dated by TCRdb to the early 2020s). Regarding the complete study: The study collected 135 blood samples from 35 to 45 consecutive transplant recipients and their related donors. Recruitment of patients was conducted between September 2015 and January 2017, and follow-up was continued until late 2020 or death. What the research found in general, with its limitations: After transplant, TCR diversity in recipients dropped, and pathologically expanded clonotypes climbed progressively between day 30 and day 180. Only a small fraction of recipient repertoires overlapped donor repertoires, with over 95% appearing de novo at the given depth. Broader TCR repertoire diversity after transplant was predicted by Inverse Simpson Index values from donors and from recipients before transplant. The sample size was limited, and CD4 and CD8 repertoire contributions could not be separated because cells were not sorted.

Trimming at the junction amounts to 0 bases on V and 8 bases on J, and the germline ends lie 13 bases apart. CDR1 and CDR2, looked up from the germline V gene (reference sequence), are LNHDA and SQIVND. From its cysteine to its phenylalanine, the CDR3 spans 14 amino acids. The entry retains the CDR3 DNA only, 42 bases that are in frame from base 1. This clone has a single count. Its target antigen remains unknown. No per-base quality is available; no much larger clone lies one base away. For TCR beta sequencing, blood samples came from the related transplant donors. Nuclei Lysis Solution was used to extract genomic DNA from fresh or cryopreserved unfractionated peripheral blood mononuclear cells. The immunoSEQ assay, a bias-controlled multiplex PCR using V- and J-specific primers, was used to amplify TCR beta CDR3 regions from genomic DNA. A second PCR step added a proprietary barcode and Illumina adapter sequences to the CDR3 amplicons. An Illumina MiSeq instrument was used for sequencing of the CDR3 libraries. Per the authors' processing: Export and quality control were handled in immunoSEQ Analyzer 3.0, while downstream analyses relied on R Bioconductor and Immunarch. Only productive rearrangements in the normalized downsampled data set went into calculating the repertoire metrics. In the normalized cohort, clonotypes with more than 5 templates were defined as pathologically expanded. The Inverse Simpson Index was used to measure repertoire diversity. The non-normalized data set was used for CMV-specificity analyses so that all clonotypes could be captured. In its TCRdb copy, this immuneACCESS table keeps in-frame sequences only and misses some clones. Where compared with another copy, unresolved V genes explain less than half of these, and the others have no known cause. V and J calls and clone size are those listed in that table; D and trimming were worked out from the DNA. For this sample there are 25,000 to 35,000 clones; approximately 96% appear just once. The leading ten clones occupy approximately 1.5% of the sample.

The origin of this receptor is a man aged 50 to 59 in good health. Some clones in this sample may be carry-over from other donors' samples. Sequences were obtained from peripheral blood mononuclear cells. The sequence is built from TRBV19 and TRBJ1-2; no confident D gene assignment can be made. The CDR3 in this case is CASSIDPRVGGYTF. The DNA sequence is given as TGTGCCAGTAGTATAGATCCTCGCGTGGGGGGCTACACCTTC.